The clone carrying this T cell receptor beta chain was seen ten or more times. Its antigen remains unidentified. TCRdb re-derived calls from the RACE reads in MiXCR, one entry per CDR3 protein. The sample has about 65,000 distinct CDR3 sequences; about 5.7% are singletons. The CDR3 is made up of 10 amino acids. The germline gives CDR1 SQVTM, CDR2 ANQGSEA. Trimming cost V 2 bases and J 5 bases, with 3 bases left between them. Time point defined: healthy volunteer bleed at 6 weeks. Total RNA was isolated from whole blood that had not been fractionated. These data are taken from a study of human T cells and chemical hapten exposure. Study outcomes and limitations: Unchanged with DPC sensitization were TCRs above 1 in 1000 frequency.

V is TRBV29-1 and J is TRBJ2-5, with unresolved D. The sequenced sample consisted of whole blood. The source is a female donor in good health. Some clones in this sample may be carry-over from other donors' samples. The CDR3 loop is CSVEWETQYF. The CDR3 DNA sequence: TGCAGCGTTGAATGGGAGACCCAGTACTTC.